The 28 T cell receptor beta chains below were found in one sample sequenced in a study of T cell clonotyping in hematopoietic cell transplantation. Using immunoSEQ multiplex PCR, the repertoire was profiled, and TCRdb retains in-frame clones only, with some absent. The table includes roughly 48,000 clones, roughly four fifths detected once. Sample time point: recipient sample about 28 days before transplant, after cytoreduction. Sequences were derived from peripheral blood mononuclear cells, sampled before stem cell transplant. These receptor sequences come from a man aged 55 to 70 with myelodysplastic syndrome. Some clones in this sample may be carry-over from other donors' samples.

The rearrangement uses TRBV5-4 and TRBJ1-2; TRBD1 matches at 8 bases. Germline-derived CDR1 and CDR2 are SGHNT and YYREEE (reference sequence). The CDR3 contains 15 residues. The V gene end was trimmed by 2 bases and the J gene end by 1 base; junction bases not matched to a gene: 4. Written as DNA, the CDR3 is TGTGCCAGCAGCTTACAGGGGGTAAATAACTATGGCTACACCTTC. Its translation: CASSLQGVNNYGYTF.

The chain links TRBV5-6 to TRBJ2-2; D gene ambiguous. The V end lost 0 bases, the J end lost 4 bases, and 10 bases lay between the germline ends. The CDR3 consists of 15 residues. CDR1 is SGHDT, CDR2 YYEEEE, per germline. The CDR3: CASSLALGGTGELFF. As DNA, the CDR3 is TGTGCCAGCAGCTTGGCCCTAGGTGGCACCGGGGAGCTGTTTTTT. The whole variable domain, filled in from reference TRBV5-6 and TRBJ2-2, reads DAGVTQSPTHLIKTRGQQVTLRCSPKSGHDTVSWYQQALGQGPQFIFQYYEEEERQRGNFPDRFSGHQFPNYSSELNVNALLLGDSALYLCASSLALGGTGELFFGEGSRLTVL.

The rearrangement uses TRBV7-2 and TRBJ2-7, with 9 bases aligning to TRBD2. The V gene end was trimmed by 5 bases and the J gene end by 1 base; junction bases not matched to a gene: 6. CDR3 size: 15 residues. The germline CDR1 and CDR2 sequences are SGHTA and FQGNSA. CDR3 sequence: CASSPGLARSYEQYF. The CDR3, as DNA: TGTGCCAGCAGCCCAGGACTAGCGAGGTCCTACGAGCAGTACTTC.

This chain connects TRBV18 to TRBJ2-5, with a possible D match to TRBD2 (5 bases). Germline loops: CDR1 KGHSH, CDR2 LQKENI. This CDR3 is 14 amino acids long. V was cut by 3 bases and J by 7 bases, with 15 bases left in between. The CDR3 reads CASSPLTERGTQYF. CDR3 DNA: TGTGCCAGCTCACCTCTGACCGAACGGGGGACCCAGTACTTC.

The CDR3 nucleotides are TGCGCCAGCAGCAAGGGACCGGGGGGGACTGAAGCTTTCTTT. Translated, it gives CASSKGPGGTEAFF. V gene TRBV5-1 combines with J gene TRBJ1-1; D might be TRBD1 (5 bases). The V gene's germline CDR1 is SGHRS and CDR2 YFSETQ. The CDR3 has 14 residues. Trimming took off 4 bases at V and 5 bases at J, with 15 bases between the two ends. The full variable domain, completed using reference TRBV5-1 and TRBJ1-1, is KAGVTQTPRYLIKTRGQQVTLSCSPISGHRSVSWYQQTPGQGLQFLFEYFSETQRNKGNFPGRFSGRQFSNSRSEMNVSTLELGDSALYLCASSKGPGGTEAFFGQGTRLTVV.

CDR3 bases: TGTGCCAGCAGCGTGGGGGCGGATGGCTACACCTTC. Amino acid sequence: CASSVGADGYTF. The rearrangement joins TRBV7-9 to TRBJ1-2; tentatively, D is TRBD1 (6 bases). V lost 5 bases, J lost 6 bases, and 10 bases lay in between. The CDR3 consists of 12 residues. CDR1 SEHNR and CDR2 FQNEAQ come from the germline V gene (reference sequence).

The DNA of the CDR3 is TGCGCCAGCGGGGACAGGGTAACAGATACGCAGTATTTT. The encoded protein is CASGDRVTDTQYF. The chain is built from TRBV10-2 and TRBJ2-3; 9 bases are shared with TRBD1. V dropped 8 bases and J dropped 3; count of bases not matched to a gene: 3. The CDR3 is 13 amino acids. Per germline, CDR1 WSHSY and CDR2 SAAADI.

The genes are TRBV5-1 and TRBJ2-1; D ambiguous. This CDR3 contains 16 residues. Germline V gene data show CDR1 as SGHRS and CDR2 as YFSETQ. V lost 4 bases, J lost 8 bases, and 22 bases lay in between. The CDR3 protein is CASSVWVTAGLDEQFF. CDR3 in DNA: TGCGCCAGCAGCGTCTGGGTGACGGCAGGTTTGGATGAGCAGTTCTTC. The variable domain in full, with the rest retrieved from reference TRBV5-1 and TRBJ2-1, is KAGVTQTPRYLIKTRGQQVTLSCSPISGHRSVSWYQQTPGQGLQFLFEYFSETQRNKGNFPGRFSGRQFSNSRSEMNVSTLELGDSALYLCASSVWVTAGLDEQFFGPGTRLTVL.

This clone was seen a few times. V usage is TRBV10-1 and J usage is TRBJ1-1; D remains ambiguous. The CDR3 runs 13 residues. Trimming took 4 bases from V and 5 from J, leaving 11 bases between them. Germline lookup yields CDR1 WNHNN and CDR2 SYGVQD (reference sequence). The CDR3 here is CASSVRRETEAFF. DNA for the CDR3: TGCGCCAGCAGTGTTCGTCGGGAAACTGAAGCTTTCTTT.

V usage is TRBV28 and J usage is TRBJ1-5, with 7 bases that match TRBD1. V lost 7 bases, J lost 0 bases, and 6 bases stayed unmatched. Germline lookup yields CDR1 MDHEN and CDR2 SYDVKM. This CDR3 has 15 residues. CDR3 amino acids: CASISGGYSNQPQHF. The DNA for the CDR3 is TGTGCCAGCATCTCAGGGGGGTATAGCAATCAGCCCCAGCATTTT.

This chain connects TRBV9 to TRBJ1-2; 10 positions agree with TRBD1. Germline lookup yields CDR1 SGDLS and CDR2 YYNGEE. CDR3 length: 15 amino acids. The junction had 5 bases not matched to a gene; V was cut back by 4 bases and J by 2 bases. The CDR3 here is CASSPGQGENYGYTF. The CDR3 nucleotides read TGTGCCAGCAGCCCAGGACAGGGGGAAAACTATGGCTACACCTTC.

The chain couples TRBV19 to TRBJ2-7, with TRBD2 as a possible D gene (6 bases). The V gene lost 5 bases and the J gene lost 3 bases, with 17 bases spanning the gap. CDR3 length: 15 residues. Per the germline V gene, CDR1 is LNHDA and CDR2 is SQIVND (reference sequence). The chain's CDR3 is CASSLRWGVGYEQYF. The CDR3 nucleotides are TGTGCCAGTAGTCTCCGTTGGGGGGTAGGCTACGAGCAGTACTTC.

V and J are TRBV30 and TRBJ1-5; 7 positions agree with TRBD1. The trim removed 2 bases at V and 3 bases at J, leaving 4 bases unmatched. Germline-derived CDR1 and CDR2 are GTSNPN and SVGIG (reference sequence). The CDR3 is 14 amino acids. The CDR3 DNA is TGTGCCTGGAGTCGTAGGGGGCTCAATCAGCCCCAGCATTTT. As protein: CAWSRRGLNQPQHF.

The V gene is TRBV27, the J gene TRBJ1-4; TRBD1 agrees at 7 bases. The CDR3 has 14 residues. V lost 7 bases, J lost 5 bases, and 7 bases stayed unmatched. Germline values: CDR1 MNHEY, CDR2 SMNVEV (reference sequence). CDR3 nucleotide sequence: TGTGCCAGCAAAAGAGGGACAGCAAATGAAAAACTGTTTTTT. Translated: CASKRGTANEKLFF.

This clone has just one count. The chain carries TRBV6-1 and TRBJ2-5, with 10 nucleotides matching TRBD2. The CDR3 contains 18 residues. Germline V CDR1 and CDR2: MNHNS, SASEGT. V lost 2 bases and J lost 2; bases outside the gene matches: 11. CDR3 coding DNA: TGTGCCAGCAGTGAAAGGCAGCGGGGGGGTAGCCGGCAAGAGACCCAGTACTTC. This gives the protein CASSERQRGGSRQETQYF.

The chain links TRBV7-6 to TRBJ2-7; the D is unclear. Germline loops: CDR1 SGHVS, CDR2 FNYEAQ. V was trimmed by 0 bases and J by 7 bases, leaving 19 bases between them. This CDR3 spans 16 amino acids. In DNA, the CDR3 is TGTGCCAGCAGCTTAGCGGCGTCGGTGGGCGCTGGTGAGCAGTACTTC. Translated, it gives CASSLAASVGAGEQYF.

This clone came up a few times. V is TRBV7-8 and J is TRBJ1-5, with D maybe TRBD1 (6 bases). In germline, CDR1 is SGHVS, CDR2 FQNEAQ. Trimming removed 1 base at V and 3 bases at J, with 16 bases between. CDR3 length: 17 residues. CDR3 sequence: CASSLGRGGAFNQPQHF. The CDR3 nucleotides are TGTGCCAGCAGCTTAGGTAGAGGGGGAGCCTTCAATCAGCCCCAGCATTTT.

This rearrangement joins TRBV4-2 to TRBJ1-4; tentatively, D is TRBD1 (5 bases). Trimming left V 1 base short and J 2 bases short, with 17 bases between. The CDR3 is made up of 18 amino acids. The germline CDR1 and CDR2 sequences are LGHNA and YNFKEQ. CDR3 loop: CASSQVTAGPSTNEKLFF. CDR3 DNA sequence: TGTGCCAGCAGCCAAGTAACGGCAGGGCCGTCTACTAATGAAAAACTGTTTTTT.

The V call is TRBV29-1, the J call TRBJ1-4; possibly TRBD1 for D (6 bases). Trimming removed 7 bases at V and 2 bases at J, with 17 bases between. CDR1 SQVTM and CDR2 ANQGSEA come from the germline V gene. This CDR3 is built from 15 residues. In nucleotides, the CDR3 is TGCAGCGCCCGAATCGGGACACAGACTAATGAAAAACTGTTTTTT. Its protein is CSARIGTQTNEKLFF.

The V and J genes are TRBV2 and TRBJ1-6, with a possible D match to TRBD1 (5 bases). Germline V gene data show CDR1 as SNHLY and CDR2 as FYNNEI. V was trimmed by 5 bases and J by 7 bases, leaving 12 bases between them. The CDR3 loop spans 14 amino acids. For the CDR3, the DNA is TGTGCCAGCAGTAAAGGCAGGGACAATTCACCCCTCCACTTT. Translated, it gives CASSKGRDNSPLHF.

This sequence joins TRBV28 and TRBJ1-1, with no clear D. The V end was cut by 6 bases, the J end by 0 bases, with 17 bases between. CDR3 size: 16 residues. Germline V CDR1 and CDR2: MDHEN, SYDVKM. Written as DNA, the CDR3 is TGTGCCAGCAGCCCATTGGGTTTCCATGTGAACACTGAAGCTTTCTTT. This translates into CASSPLGFHVNTEAFF.

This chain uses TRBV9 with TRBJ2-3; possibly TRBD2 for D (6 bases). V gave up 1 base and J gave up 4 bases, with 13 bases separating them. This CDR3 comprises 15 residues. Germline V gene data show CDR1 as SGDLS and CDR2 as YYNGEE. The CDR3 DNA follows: TGTGCCAGCAGCGTAACGGGGACTTGGGCAGATACGCAGTATTTT. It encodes CASSVTGTWADTQYF.

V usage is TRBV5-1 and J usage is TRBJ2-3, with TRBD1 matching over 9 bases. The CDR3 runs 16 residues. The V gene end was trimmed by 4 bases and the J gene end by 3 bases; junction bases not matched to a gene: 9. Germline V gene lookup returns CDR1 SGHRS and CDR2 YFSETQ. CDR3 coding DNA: TGCGCCAGCAGCGGGGGGGACAGGGTGTGGACAGATACGCAGTATTTT. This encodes CASSGGDRVWTDTQYF.

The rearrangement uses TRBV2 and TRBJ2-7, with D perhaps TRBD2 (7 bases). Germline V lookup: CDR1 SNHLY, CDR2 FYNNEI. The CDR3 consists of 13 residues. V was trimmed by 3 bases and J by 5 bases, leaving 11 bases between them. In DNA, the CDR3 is TGTGCCAGCAGTGACGGGGGGCGCGACGAGCAGTACTTC. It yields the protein CASSDGGRDEQYF.

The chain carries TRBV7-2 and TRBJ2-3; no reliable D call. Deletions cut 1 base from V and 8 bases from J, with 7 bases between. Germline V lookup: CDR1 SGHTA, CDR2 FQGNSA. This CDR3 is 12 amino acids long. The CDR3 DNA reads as TGTGCCAGCAGCTTAGTTGACGTTACGCAGTATTTT. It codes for CASSLVDVTQYF.

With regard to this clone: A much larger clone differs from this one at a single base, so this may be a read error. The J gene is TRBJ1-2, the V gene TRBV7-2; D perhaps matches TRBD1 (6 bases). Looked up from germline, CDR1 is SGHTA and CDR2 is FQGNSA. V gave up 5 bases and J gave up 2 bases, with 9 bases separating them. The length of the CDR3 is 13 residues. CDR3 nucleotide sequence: TGTGCCAGCAGCCTCGGACAGAACTATGGCTACACCTTC. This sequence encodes CASSLGQNYGYTF.

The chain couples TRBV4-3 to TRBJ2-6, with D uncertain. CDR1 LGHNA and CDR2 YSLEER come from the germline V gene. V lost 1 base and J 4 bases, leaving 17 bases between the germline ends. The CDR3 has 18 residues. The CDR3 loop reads CASSQVFQSQRGANVLTF. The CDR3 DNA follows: TGCGCCAGCAGCCAAGTATTTCAAAGTCAGAGGGGGGCCAACGTCCTGACTTTC.

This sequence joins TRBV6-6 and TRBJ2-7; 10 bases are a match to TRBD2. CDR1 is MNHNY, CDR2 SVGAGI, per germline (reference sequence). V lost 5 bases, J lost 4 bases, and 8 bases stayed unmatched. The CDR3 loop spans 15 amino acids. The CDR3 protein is CASSPGLAARYEQYF. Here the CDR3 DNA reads TGTGCCAGCAGTCCTGGACTAGCGGCAAGATACGAGCAGTACTTC.